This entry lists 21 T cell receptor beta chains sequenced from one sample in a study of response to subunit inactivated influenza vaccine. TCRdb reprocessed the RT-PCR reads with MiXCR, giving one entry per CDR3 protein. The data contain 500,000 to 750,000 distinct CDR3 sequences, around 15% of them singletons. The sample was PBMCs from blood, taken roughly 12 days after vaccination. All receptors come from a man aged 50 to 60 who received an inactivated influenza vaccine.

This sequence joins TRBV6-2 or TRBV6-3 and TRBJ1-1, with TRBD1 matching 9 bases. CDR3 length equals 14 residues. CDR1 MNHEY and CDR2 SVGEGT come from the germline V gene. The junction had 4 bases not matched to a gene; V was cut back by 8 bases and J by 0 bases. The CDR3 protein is CASARDRVNTEAFF. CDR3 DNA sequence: TGTGCCAGCGCCCGGGACAGGGTGAACACTGAAGCTTTCTTT.

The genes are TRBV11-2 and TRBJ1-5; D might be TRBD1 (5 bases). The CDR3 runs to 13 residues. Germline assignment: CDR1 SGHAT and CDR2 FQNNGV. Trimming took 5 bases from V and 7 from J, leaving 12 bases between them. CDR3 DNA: TGTGCCAGCAGCGCCTACGAGGGGCAGCCCCAGCATTTT. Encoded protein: CASSAYEGQPQHF.

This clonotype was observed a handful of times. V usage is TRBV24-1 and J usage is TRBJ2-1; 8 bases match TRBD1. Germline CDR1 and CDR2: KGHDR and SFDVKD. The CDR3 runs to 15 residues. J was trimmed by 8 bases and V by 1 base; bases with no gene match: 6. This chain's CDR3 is CATSDFSQGAYEQFF. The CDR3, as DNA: TGTGCCACCAGTGATTTCTCGCAGGGGGCATATGAGCAGTTCTTC.

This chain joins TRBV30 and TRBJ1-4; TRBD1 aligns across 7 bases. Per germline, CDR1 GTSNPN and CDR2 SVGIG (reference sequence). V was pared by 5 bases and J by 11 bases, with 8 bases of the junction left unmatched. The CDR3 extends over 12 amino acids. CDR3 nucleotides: TGTGCCTGGGCTGACAGGGTCGGGAAACTGTTTTTT. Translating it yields CAWADRVGKLFF.

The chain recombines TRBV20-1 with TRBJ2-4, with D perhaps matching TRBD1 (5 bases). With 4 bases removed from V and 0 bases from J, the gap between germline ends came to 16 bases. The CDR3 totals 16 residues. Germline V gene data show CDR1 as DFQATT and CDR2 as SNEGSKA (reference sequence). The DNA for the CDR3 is TGCAGTGCTACTGGTTTGACAGACCTAGCCAAAAACATTCAGTACTTC. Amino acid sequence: CSATGLTDLAKNIQYF.

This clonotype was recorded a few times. CDR3 coding DNA: TGTGCCTGGGATGAACAGGGGGGGGAGACCCAGTACTTC. Amino acid sequence: CAWDEQGGETQYF. The chain couples TRBV30 to TRBJ2-5; tentative D call: TRBD1 (8 bases). This CDR3 spans 13 amino acids. Trimming cost V 5 bases and J 5 bases, with 15 bases left between them. CDR1 is GTSNPN and CDR2 is SVGIG in the germline V gene (reference sequence).

The chain's CDR3 is CASSFWDRGYNEQFF. The CDR3 bases are TGTGCCAGCAGTTTCTGGGACAGGGGCTACAATGAGCAGTTCTTC. The rearrangement uses TRBV28 and TRBJ2-1, with 10 bases identical to TRBD1. The germline gives CDR1 MDHEN, CDR2 SYDVKM. Trimming removed 3 bases from V and 3 bases from J; junction bases left unmatched: 2. The CDR3 runs to 15 residues.

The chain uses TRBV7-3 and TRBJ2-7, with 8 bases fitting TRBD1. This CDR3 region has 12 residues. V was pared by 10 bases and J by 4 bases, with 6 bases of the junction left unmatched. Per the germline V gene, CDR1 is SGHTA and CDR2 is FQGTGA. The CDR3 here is CATQGELYEQYF. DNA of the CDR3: TGTGCCACACAGGGGGAACTATACGAGCAGTACTTC.

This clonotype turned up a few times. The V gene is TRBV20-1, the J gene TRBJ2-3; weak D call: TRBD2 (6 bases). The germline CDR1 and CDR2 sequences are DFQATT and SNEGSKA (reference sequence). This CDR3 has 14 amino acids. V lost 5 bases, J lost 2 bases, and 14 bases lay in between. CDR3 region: CSAQDYLTTDTQYF. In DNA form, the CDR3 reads TGCAGTGCTCAGGACTACCTTACCACAGATACGCAGTATTTT.

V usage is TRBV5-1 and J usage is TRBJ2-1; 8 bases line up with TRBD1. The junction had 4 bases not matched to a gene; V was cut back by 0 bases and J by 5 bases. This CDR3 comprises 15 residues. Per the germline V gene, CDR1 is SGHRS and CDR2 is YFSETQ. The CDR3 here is CASSLADRADNEQFF. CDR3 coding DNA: TGCGCCAGCAGCTTGGCGGACAGGGCTGACAATGAGCAGTTCTTC.

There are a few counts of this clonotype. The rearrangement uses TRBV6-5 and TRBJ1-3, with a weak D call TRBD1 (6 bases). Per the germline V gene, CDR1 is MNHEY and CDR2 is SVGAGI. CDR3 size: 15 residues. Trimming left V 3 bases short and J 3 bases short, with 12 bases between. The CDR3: CASSYGGAYGNTIYF. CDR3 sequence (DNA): TGTGCCAGCAGTTATGGGGGGGCTTATGGAAACACCATATATTTT.

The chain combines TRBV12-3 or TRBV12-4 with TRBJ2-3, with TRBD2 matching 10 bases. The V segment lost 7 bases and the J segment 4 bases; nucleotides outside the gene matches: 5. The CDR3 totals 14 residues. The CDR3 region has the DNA TGTGCCAGCATCCTTAGCGGGAGGCCAGATACGCAGTATTTT. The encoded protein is CASILSGRPDTQYF.

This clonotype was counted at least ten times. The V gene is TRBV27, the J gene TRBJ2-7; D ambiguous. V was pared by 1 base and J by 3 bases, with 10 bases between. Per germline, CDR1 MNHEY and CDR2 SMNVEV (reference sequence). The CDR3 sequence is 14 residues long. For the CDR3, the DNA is TGTGCCAGCAGTTTATATGGGGTATACTACGAGCAGTACTTC. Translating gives CASSLYGVYYEQYF.

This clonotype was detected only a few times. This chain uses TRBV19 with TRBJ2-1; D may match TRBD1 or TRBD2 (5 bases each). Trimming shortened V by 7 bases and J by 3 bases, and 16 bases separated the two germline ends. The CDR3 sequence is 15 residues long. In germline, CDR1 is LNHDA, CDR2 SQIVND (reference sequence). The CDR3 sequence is CASTNGTQGYNEQFF. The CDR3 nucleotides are TGTGCCAGTACCAACGGGACGCAGGGCTACAATGAGCAGTTCTTC.

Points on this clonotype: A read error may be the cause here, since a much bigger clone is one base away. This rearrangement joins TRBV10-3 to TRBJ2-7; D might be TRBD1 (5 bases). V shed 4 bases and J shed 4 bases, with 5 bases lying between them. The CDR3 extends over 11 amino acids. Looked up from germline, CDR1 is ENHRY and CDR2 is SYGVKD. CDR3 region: CAISAGYEQYF. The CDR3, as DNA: TGTGCCATCAGTGCAGGGTACGAGCAGTACTTC.

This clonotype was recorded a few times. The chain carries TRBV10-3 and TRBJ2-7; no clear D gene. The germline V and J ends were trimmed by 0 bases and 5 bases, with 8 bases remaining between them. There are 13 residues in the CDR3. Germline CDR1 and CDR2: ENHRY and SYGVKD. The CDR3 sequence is CAISESGRNEQYF. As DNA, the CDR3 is TGTGCCATCAGTGAGTCGGGTAGGAACGAGCAGTACTTC.

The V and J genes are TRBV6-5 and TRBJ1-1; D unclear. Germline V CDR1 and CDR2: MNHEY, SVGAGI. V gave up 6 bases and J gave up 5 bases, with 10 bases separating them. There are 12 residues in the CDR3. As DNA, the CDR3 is TGTGCCAGCAGCAAGGGTGTGACTGAAGCTTTCTTT. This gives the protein CASSKGVTEAFF.

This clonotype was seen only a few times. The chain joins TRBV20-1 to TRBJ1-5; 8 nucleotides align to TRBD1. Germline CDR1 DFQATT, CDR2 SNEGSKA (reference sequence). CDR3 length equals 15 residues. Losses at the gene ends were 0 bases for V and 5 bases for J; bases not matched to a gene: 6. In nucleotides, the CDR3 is TGCAGTGCTAGAGATTTATCAGGGGGCGATCAGCCCCAGCATTTT. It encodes CSARDLSGGDQPQHF.

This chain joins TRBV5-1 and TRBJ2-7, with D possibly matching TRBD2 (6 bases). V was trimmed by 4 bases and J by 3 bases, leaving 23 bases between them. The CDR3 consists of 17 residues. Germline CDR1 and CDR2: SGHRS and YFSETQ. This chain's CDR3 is CASSPPTAGSGFYEQYF. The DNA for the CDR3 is TGCGCCAGCAGCCCACCAACCGCGGGGTCAGGGTTCTACGAGCAGTACTTC.

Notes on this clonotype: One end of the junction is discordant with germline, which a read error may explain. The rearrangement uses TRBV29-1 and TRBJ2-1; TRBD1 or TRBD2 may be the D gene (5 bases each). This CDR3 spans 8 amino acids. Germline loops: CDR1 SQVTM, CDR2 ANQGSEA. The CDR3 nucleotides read TGCAGCGTTGAAGCCGGGACCTTC. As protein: CSVEAGTF.

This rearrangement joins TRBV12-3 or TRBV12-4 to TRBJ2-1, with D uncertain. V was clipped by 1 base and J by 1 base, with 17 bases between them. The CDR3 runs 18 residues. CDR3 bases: TGTGCCAGCAGTTTAGGGGAACATCGGTCCGATTCCTACAATGAGCAGTTCTTC. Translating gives CASSLGEHRSDSYNEQFF.